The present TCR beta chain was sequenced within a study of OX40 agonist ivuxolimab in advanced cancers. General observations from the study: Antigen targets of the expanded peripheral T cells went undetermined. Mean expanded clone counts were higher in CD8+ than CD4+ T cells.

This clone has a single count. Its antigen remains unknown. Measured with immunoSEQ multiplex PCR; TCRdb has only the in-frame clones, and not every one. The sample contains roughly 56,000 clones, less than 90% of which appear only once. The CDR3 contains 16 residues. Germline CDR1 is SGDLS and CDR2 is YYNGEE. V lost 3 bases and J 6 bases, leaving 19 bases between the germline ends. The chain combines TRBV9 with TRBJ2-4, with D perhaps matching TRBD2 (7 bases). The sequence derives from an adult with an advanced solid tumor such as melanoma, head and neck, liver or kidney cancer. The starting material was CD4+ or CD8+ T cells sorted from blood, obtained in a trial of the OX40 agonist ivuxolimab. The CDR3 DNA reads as TGTGCCAGCAGCGCCCTTGGGGGAGGGGGTATAAACATTCAGTACTTC. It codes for CASSALGGGGINIQYF. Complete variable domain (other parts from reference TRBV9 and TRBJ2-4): DSGVTQTPKHLITATGQRVTLRCSPRSGDLSVYWYQQSLDQGLQFLIQYYNGEERAKGNILERFSAQQFPDLHSELNLSSLELGDSALYFCASSALGGGGINIQYFGAGTRLSVL.